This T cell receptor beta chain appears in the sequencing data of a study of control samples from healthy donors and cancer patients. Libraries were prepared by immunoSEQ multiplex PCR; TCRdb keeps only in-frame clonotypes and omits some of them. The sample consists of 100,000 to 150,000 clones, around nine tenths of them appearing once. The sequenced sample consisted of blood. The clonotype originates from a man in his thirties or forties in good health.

The CDR3 spells CASRLSVLGGYTF. The CDR3 DNA follows: TGTGCAAGTCGCCTTAGTGTTCTCGGTGGCTACACCTTC. The rearrangement joins TRBV12-2 to TRBJ1-2. TRBV12-2 is deemed a pseudogene. The CDR3 is 13 residues long.